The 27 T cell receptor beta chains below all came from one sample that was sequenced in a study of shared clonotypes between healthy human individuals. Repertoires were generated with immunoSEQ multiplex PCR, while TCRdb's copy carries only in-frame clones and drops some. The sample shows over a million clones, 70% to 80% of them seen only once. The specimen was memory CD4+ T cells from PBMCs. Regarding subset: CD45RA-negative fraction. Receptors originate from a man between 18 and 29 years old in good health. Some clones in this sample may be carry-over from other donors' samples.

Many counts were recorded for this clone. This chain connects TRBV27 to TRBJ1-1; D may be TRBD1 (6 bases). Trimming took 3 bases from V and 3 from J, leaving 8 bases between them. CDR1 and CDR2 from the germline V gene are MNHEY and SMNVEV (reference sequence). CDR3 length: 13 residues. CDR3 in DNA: TGTGCCAGCAGTTTCAACAGGGACACTGAAGCTTTCTTT. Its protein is CASSFNRDTEAFF.

For the CDR3, the DNA is TGTGCCAGCAGCCCGGTGGGACAGGGGGTCATCGGGGAGCTGTTTTTT. It translates to CASSPVGQGVIGELFF. This chain connects TRBV7-2 to TRBJ2-2, with 11 bases matching TRBD1. The germline V gene encodes CDR1 SGHTA and CDR2 FQGNSA. The CDR3 runs to 16 residues. With V trimmed by 5 bases and J by 7 bases, 9 bases remained unmatched.

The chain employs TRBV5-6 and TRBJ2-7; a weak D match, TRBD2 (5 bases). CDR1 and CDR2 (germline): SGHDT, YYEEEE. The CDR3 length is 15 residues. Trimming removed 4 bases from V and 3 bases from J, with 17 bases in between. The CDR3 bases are TGTGCCAGCAGCACAACGAGGGCGGGCCGCTACGAGCAGTACTTC. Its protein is CASSTTRAGRYEQYF.

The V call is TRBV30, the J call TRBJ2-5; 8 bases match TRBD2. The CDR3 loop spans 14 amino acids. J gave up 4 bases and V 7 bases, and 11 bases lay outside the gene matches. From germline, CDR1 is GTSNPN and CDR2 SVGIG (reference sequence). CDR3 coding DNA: TGTGCCTCAAGGGAAGCGGGAGTGAGAGAGACCCAGTACTTC. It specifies CASREAGVRETQYF.

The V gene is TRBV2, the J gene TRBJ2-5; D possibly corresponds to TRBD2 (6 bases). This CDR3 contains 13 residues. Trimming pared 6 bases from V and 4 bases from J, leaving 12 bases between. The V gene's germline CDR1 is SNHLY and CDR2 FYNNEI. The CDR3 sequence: CASRDGRAETQYF. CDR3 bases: TGTGCCAGCAGGGACGGGAGAGCAGAGACCCAGTACTTC.

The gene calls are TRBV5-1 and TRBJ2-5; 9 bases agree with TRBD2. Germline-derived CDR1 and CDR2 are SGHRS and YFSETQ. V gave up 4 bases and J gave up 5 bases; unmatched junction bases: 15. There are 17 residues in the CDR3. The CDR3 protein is CASSGFRAGGPGETQYF. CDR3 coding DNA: TGCGCCAGCAGCGGCTTTCGGGCGGGAGGGCCCGGCGAGACCCAGTACTTC.

DNA of the CDR3: TGTGCCAGCAGCTTATTTAGTTACAGGCGAAGCTCTGGAAACACCATATATTTT. Translation: CASSLFSYRRSSGNTIYF. V usage is TRBV7-9 and J usage is TRBJ1-3, with a possible D match to TRBD1 (5 bases). Germline CDR1 reads SEHNR; CDR2 reads FQNEAQ (reference sequence). Between the trimmed V and J ends, which lost 2 bases and 0 bases, there was a span of 17 bases. The length of the CDR3 is 18 residues.

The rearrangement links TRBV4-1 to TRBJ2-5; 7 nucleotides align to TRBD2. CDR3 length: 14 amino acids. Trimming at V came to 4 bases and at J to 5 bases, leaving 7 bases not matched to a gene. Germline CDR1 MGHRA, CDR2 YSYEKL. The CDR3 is CASSRDYPRETQYF. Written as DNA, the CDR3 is TGCGCCAGCAGCCGGGACTACCCTAGGGAGACCCAGTACTTC.

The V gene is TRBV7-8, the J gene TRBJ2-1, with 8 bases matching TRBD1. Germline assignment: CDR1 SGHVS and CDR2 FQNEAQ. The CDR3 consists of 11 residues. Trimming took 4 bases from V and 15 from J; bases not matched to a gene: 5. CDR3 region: CASSSGQGAFF. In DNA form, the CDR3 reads TGTGCCAGCAGCTCTGGACAGGGAGCGTTCTTC.

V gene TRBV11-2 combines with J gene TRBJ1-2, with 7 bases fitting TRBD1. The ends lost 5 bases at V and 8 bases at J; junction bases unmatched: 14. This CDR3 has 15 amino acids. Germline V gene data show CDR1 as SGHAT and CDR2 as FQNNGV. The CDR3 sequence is CASSQAGTVVYGYTF. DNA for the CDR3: TGTGCCAGCAGCCAAGCCGGGACAGTCGTCTACGGCTACACCTTC.

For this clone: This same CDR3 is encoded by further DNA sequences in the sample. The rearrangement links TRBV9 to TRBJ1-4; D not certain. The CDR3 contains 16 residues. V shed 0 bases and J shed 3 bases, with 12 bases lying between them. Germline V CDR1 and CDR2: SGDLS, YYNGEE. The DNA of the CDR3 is TGTGCCAGCAGCGTAGGTCTGGGAAGGGCTAATGAAAAACTGTTTTTT. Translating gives CASSVGLGRANEKLFF. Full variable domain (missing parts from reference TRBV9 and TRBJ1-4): DSGVTQTPKHLITATGQRVTLRCSPRSGDLSVYWYQQSLDQGLQFLIQYYNGEERAKGNILERFSAQQFPDLHSELNLSSLELGDSALYFCASSVGLGRANEKLFFGSGTQLSVL.

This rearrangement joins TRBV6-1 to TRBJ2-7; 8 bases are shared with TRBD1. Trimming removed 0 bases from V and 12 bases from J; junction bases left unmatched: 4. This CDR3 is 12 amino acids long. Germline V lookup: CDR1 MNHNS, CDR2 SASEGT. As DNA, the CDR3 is TGTGCCAGCAGTGAAGCGCAGGGGGCCAGGTACTTC. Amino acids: CASSEAQGARYF.

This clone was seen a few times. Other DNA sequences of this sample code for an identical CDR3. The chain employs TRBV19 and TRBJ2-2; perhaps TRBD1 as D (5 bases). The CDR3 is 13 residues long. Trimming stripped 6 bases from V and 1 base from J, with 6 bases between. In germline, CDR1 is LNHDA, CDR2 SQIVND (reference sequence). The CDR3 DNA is TGTGCCAGTAGGGGGCAGAACACCGGGGAGCTGTTTTTT. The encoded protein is CASRGQNTGELFF.

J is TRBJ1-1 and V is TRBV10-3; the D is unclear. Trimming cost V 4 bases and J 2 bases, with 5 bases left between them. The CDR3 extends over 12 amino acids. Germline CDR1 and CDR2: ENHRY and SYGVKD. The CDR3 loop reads CAISAANTEAFF. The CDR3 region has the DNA TGTGCCATCAGTGCGGCAAACACTGAAGCTTTCTTT.

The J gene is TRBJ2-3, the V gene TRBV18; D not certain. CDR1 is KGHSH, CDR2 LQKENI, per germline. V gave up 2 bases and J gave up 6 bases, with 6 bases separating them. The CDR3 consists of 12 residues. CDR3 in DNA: TGTGCCAGCTCACCAGACGGCGATACGCAGTATTTT. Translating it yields CASSPDGDTQYF.

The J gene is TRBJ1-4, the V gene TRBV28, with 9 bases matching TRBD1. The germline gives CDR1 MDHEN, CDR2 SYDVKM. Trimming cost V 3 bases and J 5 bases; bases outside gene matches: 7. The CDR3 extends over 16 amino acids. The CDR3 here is CASSFGTGKGNEKLFF. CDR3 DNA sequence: TGTGCCAGCAGTTTTGGGACAGGGAAGGGAAATGAAAAACTGTTTTTT.

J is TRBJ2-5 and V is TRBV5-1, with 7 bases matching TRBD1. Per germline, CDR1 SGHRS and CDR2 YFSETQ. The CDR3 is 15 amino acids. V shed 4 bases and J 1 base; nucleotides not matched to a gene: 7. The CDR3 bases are TGCGCCAGCAGCCCTTTGACAGGGTTCCAAGAGACCCAGTACTTC. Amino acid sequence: CASSPLTGFQETQYF.

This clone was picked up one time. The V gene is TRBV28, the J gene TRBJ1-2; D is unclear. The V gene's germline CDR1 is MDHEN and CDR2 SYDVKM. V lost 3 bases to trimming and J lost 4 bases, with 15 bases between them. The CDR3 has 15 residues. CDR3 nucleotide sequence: TGTGCCAGCAGTTTCCCGGGCCGAATCCTCTATGGCTACACCTTC. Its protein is CASSFPGRILYGYTF.

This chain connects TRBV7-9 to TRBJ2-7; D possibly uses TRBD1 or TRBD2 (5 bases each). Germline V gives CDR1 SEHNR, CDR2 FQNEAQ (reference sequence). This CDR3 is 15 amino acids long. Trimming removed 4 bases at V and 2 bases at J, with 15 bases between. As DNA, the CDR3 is TGTGCCAGCAGCTCCTCCTCCGGGGCGGCCTACGAGCAGTACTTC. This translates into CASSSSSGAAYEQYF.

CDR3 amino acids: CASTPKPPGQGYYEQYF. The CDR3 bases are TGTGCCAGTACGCCGAAACCGCCGGGACAGGGCTATTACGAGCAGTACTTC. The J gene is TRBJ2-7, the V gene TRBV19, with 9 bases that match TRBD1. V gave up 7 bases and J gave up 4 bases; unmatched junction bases: 17. The CDR3 totals 17 residues. Germline loops: CDR1 LNHDA, CDR2 SQIVND (reference sequence).

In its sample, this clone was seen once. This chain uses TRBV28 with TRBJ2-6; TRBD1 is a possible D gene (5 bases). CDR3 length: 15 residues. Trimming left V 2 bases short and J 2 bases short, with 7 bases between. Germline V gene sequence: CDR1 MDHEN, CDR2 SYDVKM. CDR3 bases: TGTGCCAGCAGTTTAGCAGGGACTGGGGCCAACGTCCTGACTTTC. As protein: CASSLAGTGANVLTF. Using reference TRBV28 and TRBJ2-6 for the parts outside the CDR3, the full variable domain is DVKVTQSSRYLVKRTGEKVFLECVQDMDHENMFWYRQDPGLGLRLIYFSYDVKMKEKGDIPEGYSVSREKKERFSLILESASTNQTSMYLCASSLAGTGANVLTFGAGSRLTVL.

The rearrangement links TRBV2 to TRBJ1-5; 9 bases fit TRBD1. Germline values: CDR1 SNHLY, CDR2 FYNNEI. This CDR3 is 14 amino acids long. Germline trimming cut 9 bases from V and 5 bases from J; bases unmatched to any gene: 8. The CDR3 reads CASMPTGGYQPQHF. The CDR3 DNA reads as TGTGCCAGTATGCCTACAGGGGGCTATCAGCCCCAGCATTTT.

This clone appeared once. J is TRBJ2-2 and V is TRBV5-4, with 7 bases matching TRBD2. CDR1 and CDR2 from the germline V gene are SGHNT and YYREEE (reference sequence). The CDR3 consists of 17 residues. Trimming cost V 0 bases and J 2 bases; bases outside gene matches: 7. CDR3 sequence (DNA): TGTGCCAGCAGCTTGGAAAGCCAGGGACTAAACACCGGGGAGCTGTTTTTT. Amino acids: CASSLESQGLNTGELFF.

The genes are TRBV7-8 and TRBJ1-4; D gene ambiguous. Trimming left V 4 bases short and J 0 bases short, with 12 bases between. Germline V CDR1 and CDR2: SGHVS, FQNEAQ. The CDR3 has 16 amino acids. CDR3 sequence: CASSSRAPATNEKLFF. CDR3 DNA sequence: TGTGCCAGCAGCTCCCGAGCCCCGGCAACTAATGAAAAACTGTTTTTT.

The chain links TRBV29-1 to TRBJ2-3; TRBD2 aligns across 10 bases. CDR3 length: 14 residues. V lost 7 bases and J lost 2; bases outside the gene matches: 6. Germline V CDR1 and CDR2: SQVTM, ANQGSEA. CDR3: CSALTSGLTDTQYF. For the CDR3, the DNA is TGCAGCGCCCTGACTAGCGGGCTCACAGATACGCAGTATTTT.

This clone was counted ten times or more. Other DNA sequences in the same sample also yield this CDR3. The CDR3 loop reads CASSWDRDSNQPQHF. The CDR3 coding sequence is TGTGCCAGCAGTTGGGACAGGGATAGCAATCAGCCCCAGCATTTT. The chain couples TRBV28 to TRBJ1-5; TRBD1 matches 9 bases. Trimming cost V 4 bases and J 0 bases; bases outside gene matches: 1. Germline values: CDR1 MDHEN, CDR2 SYDVKM. This CDR3 is 15 amino acids long.

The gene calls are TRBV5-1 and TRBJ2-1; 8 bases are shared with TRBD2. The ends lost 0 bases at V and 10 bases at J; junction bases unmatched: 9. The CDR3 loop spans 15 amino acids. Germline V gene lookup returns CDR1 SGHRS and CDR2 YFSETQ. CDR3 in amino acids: CASSLVGTRGSEQFF. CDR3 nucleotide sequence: TGCGCCAGCAGCTTGGTGGGGACTAGGGGGTCGGAGCAGTTCTTC.